Following are 29 T cell receptor beta chains from one sample sequenced in a study of T cell changes during pregnancy in multiple sclerosis (dated by TCRdb to between 2017 and 2020). Receptor amplification or capture employed the immunoSEQ multiplex PCR assay. Imported from immuneACCESS, the table was reduced by TCRdb to in-frame sequences with V and J called. These copies leave out some clones; in studies compared against another copy, an unresolved V gene accounts for under half, and the cause of the remainder is not known. Counted in this sample were about 75,000 clones; approximately 88% of them appeared once. The biggest ten clones account for over 0.7% of the sample. The source was peripheral blood, collected in the first trimester of pregnancy. These receptors all stem from a female donor in good health, enrolled as a control in a pregnancy study.

The V gene is TRBV5-1, the J gene TRBJ1-2; 10 nucleotides line up with TRBD1. The CDR3 extends over 16 amino acids. With 4 bases clipped from V and 4 bases from J, the junction kept 10 bases outside the gene matches. Looked up from germline, CDR1 is SGHRS and CDR2 is YFSETQ. The DNA of the CDR3 is TGCGCCAGCAGCGACTTCCGGGACAGGGGAAGCTATGGCTACACCTTC. This gives the protein CASSDFRDRGSYGYTF.

The rearrangement joins TRBV4-2 to TRBJ2-5, with 8 positions matching TRBD2. The ends lost 0 bases at V and 4 bases at J; junction bases unmatched: 7. CDR3 length: 16 amino acids. CDR1 LGHNA and CDR2 YNFKEQ come from the germline V gene. The DNA of the CDR3 is TGTGCCAGCAGCCAAGATCCAGCGGGGGAGGGAGAGACCCAGTACTTC. Encoded protein: CASSQDPAGEGETQYF.

The chain uses TRBV4-3 and TRBJ2-2; the D gene is possibly TRBD1 (6 bases). Trimming took off 3 bases at V and 6 bases at J, with 8 bases between the two ends. The germline gives CDR1 LGHNA, CDR2 YSLEER. CDR3 length: 13 residues. This CDR3 reads CASSHRQAGELFF. The CDR3 nucleotides are TGCGCCAGCAGCCACCGACAGGCCGGGGAGCTGTTTTTT.

This clone turned up a few times. V is TRBV2 and J is TRBJ1-1; tentative D call: TRBD1 (5 bases). Germline-derived CDR1 and CDR2 are SNHLY and FYNNEI. V was shortened by 6 bases and J by 5 bases, with 19 bases between the two germline ends. This CDR3 has 15 residues. CDR3 loop: CASRPLGGGGTEAFF. Written as DNA, the CDR3 is TGTGCCAGCAGGCCCCTCGGGGGAGGAGGAACTGAAGCTTTCTTT.

This clone was observed a few times. The rearrangement uses TRBV27 and TRBJ2-1, with D possibly being TRBD2 (6 bases). The CDR3 is 16 residues long. V lost 2 bases, J lost 2 bases, and 13 bases lay in between. Germline CDR1 and CDR2: MNHEY and SMNVEV (reference sequence). The CDR3 spells CASSLISPSAYNEQFF. CDR3 nucleotides: TGTGCCAGCAGTTTAATTTCCCCTAGCGCCTACAATGAGCAGTTCTTC.

The chain carries TRBV28 and TRBJ1-2, with 7 bases fitting TRBD1. This CDR3 spans 16 amino acids. Germline V gives CDR1 MDHEN, CDR2 SYDVKM. The V gene end was trimmed by 7 bases and the J gene end by 2 bases; junction bases not matched to a gene: 13. The CDR3 region has the DNA TGTGCCAGCAAAAACCGAGAGGGACAGCGGAACTATGGCTACACCTTC. Its protein product is CASKNREGQRNYGYTF.

This sequence joins TRBV5-8 and TRBJ1-1; 7 nucleotides agree with TRBD1. Germline values: CDR1 SGHTS, CDR2 YDEGEE. V was clipped by 2 bases and J by 5 bases; unmatched bases: 6. This CDR3 is built from 14 residues. CDR3 sequence reads: CASSLRTGNTEAFF. In nucleotides, the CDR3 is TGTGCCAGCAGCTTACGGACAGGCAATACTGAAGCTTTCTTT.

This clone was seen just once. This rearrangement joins TRBV6-5 to TRBJ1-3; D not certain. The CDR3 totals 14 residues. Trimming pared 2 bases from V and 0 bases from J, leaving 5 bases between. Germline V CDR1 and CDR2: MNHEY, SVGAGI. Here the CDR3 DNA reads TGTGCCAGCAGTTACGTCAGCTCTGGAAACACCATATATTTT. It codes for CASSYVSSGNTIYF.

The rearrangement links TRBV19 to TRBJ2-3, with 7 bases lining up with TRBD2. Germline loops: CDR1 LNHDA, CDR2 SQIVND (reference sequence). Unmatched junction bases numbered 4, after V lost 5 bases and J lost 2 bases. The CDR3 runs to 14 residues. In nucleotides, the CDR3 is TGTGCCAGTAGTGCTAGCGGCTACACAGATACGCAGTATTTT. It translates to CASSASGYTDTQYF.

The gene calls are TRBV28 and TRBJ2-7, with D possibly being TRBD1 (6 bases). The length of the CDR3 is 16 residues. Germline V CDR1 and CDR2: MDHEN, SYDVKM. V gave up 2 bases and J gave up 2 bases, with 16 bases separating them. The CDR3 spells CASSLGGQGSPYEQYF. The CDR3 DNA reads as TGTGCCAGCAGTTTAGGCGGGCAGGGGAGTCCCTACGAGCAGTACTTC.

This chain connects TRBV19 to TRBJ2-1, with 8 bases identical to TRBD2. The ends lost 6 bases at V and 9 bases at J; junction bases unmatched: 4. CDR1 is LNHDA and CDR2 is SQIVND in the germline V gene (reference sequence). This CDR3 has 12 residues. The chain's CDR3 is CASRSGGTEQFF. CDR3 nucleotide sequence: TGTGCCAGTAGATCGGGGGGGACTGAGCAGTTCTTC.

The V gene is TRBV7-2, the J gene TRBJ2-5; 8 bases match TRBD2. J gave up 0 bases and V 1 base, and 4 bases lay outside the gene matches. The V gene's germline CDR1 is SGHTA and CDR2 FQGNSA. The CDR3 spans 16 residues. Here the CDR3 reads CASSLVGGGYQETQYF. CDR3 bases: TGTGCCAGCAGCTTAGTGGGCGGGGGGTACCAAGAGACCCAGTACTTC.

V usage is TRBV4-1 and J usage is TRBJ1-1; D perhaps matches TRBD1 (5 bases). V lost 0 bases and J 5 bases, leaving 13 bases between the germline ends. The CDR3 runs to 15 residues. Germline V lookup: CDR1 MGHRA, CDR2 YSYEKL. The CDR3 loop is CASSQEWGVRTEAFF. CDR3 coding DNA: TGCGCCAGCAGCCAAGAGTGGGGGGTGAGGACTGAAGCTTTCTTT.

The V and J genes are TRBV30 and TRBJ2-1; 11 bases are a match to TRBD2. This CDR3 is built from 15 residues. Germline trimming cut 3 bases from V and 7 bases from J; bases unmatched to any gene: 8. Germline values: CDR1 GTSNPN, CDR2 SVGIG (reference sequence). The CDR3 nucleotides are TGTGCCTGGAGGATTCTAGCGGGAGGTTTAAATGAGCAGTTCTTC. Translated: CAWRILAGGLNEQFF.

This chain links TRBV5-4 with TRBJ2-7, with 7 bases fitting TRBD2. CDR3 length: 12 residues. The junction had 1 base not matched to a gene; V was cut back by 4 bases and J by 3 bases. CDR1 is SGHNT, CDR2 YYREEE, per germline (reference sequence). This chain's CDR3 is CASSPGGYEQYF. CDR3 coding DNA: TGTGCCAGCAGCCCGGGAGGCTACGAGCAGTACTTC.

The table lists this clone with a count of one. V gene TRBV5-1 combines with J gene TRBJ1-1; D is undetermined. With 7 bases removed from V and 3 bases from J, the gap between germline ends came to 19 bases. The CDR3 covers 15 residues. CDR1 is SGHRS and CDR2 is YFSETQ in the germline V gene. CDR3: CASGRPNSGYTEAFF. CDR3 DNA: TGCGCCAGCGGCCGTCCCAACAGCGGGTACACTGAAGCTTTCTTT.

The gene calls are TRBV4-3 and TRBJ2-1, with TRBD1 matching 11 bases. The CDR3 loop spans 16 amino acids. The germline V gene encodes CDR1 LGHNA and CDR2 YSLEER. V shed 5 bases and J 3 bases; nucleotides not matched to a gene: 6. This CDR3 reads CASSAHGTGGYNEQFF. Written as DNA, the CDR3 is TGCGCCAGCAGCGCTCATGGGACAGGGGGCTACAATGAGCAGTTCTTC.

V usage is TRBV28 and J usage is TRBJ2-7; TRBD1 agrees at 10 bases. Trimming at V came to 6 bases and at J to 4 bases, leaving 12 bases not matched to a gene. Germline loops: CDR1 MDHEN, CDR2 SYDVKM. The CDR3 runs to 16 residues. The CDR3 loop reads CASSYATGQGMYEQYF. The CDR3 nucleotides read TGTGCCAGCAGCTACGCAACGGGACAGGGGATGTACGAGCAGTACTTC.

V is TRBV19 and J is TRBJ1-4, with 10 bases fitting TRBD1. There are 14 residues in the CDR3. Germline CDR1 reads LNHDA; CDR2 reads SQIVND (reference sequence). Trimming cost V 5 bases and J 11 bases; bases outside gene matches: 8. As DNA, the CDR3 is TGTGCCAGTAGTGCCCCGGGGGGACAGGGGAAACTGTTTTTT. Residues: CASSAPGGQGKLFF.

V and J are TRBV18 and TRBJ1-5; D is perhaps TRBD1 (5 bases). The CDR3 contains 15 residues. CDR1 and CDR2 (germline): KGHSH, LQKENI. V lost 2 bases to trimming and J lost 4 bases, with 12 bases between them. CDR3 coding DNA: TGTGCCAGCTCACCATGGGGGGGGGATAATCAGCCCCAGCATTTT. It translates to CASSPWGGDNQPQHF.

The genes are TRBV27 and TRBJ1-6; 7 bases agree with TRBD1. This CDR3 is built from 14 residues. V was clipped by 3 bases and J by 6 bases; unmatched bases: 2. Looked up from germline, CDR1 is MNHEY and CDR2 is SMNVEV (reference sequence). The CDR3 coding sequence is TGTGCCAGCAGTTTCGAGGGGGCTAATTCACCCCTCCACTTT. Translation gives CASSFEGANSPLHF.

The chain couples TRBV28 to TRBJ1-4; D not resolved. Germline-derived CDR1 and CDR2 are MDHEN and SYDVKM. The CDR3 contains 15 residues. The V end was cut by 5 bases, the J end by 3 bases, with 13 bases between. Written as DNA, the CDR3 is TGTGCCAGCAGTCCTCGGGGAGATGCTAATGAAAAACTGTTTTTT. This translates into CASSPRGDANEKLFF.

This rearrangement joins TRBV21-1 to TRBJ2-2; TRBD2 is the table's D call, not checked against the DNA. TRBV21-1 is a known pseudogene. The CDR3 is 13 residues long. The CDR3 DNA follows: TGTGCCAGCAGGACTAGCGGGTCCGGGGAGCTGTTTTTT. Its translation: CASRTSGSGELFF.

The chain joins TRBV28 to TRBJ2-3, with 10 bases matching TRBD2. Germline loops: CDR1 MDHEN, CDR2 SYDVKM. CDR3 length: 16 amino acids. V trimming: 3 bases; J trimming: 3 bases; junction bases outside the gene matches: 6. The DNA for the CDR3 is TGTGCCAGCAGTTTCTTGGCTAGCGGGAGTACAGATACGCAGTATTTT. Its protein product is CASSFLASGSTDTQYF. The variable domain in full, with the rest retrieved from reference TRBV28 and TRBJ2-3, is DVKVTQSSRYLVKRTGEKVFLECVQDMDHENMFWYRQDPGLGLRLIYFSYDVKMKEKGDIPEGYSVSREKKERFSLILESASTNQTSMYLCASSFLASGSTDTQYFGPGTRLTVL.

V and J are TRBV10-3 and TRBJ1-2; no reliable D call. V lost 4 bases to trimming and J lost 8 bases, with 17 bases between them. Germline CDR1 and CDR2: ENHRY and SYGVKD. The CDR3 has 14 residues. The CDR3 sequence is CAISGTGTLGGYTF. CDR3 nucleotide sequence: TGTGCCATCAGTGGGACTGGTACCCTGGGGGGCTACACCTTC.

The CDR3 nucleotides are TGTGCCAGCAGCTCCCAGGGGTTCTTTAATGAAAAACTGTTTTTT. Translating gives CASSSQGFFNEKLFF. The chain uses TRBV5-8 and TRBJ1-4, with D tentatively TRBD1 (6 bases). V was shortened by 3 bases and J by 4 bases, with 13 bases between the two germline ends. The length of the CDR3 is 15 residues. Germline loops: CDR1 SGHTS, CDR2 YDEGEE.

A single count supports this clone. V gene TRBV28 combines with J gene TRBJ2-1; TRBD2 agrees at 11 bases. The CDR3 spans 16 residues. V dropped 6 bases and J dropped 4; count of bases not matched to a gene: 8. Per the germline V gene, CDR1 is MDHEN and CDR2 is SYDVKM. CDR3 loop: CASRRAGTSGYNEQFF. In DNA, the CDR3 is TGTGCCAGCAGGCGGGCCGGGACTAGCGGATACAATGAGCAGTTCTTC.

The J gene is TRBJ2-7, the V gene TRBV19, with TRBD2 matching 7 bases. V gave up 6 bases and J gave up 7 bases; unmatched junction bases: 15. CDR3 length equals 15 residues. Germline lookup yields CDR1 LNHDA and CDR2 SQIVND (reference sequence). The CDR3: CASSQGGIPSREQYF. The CDR3 bases are TGTGCCAGTAGCCAGGGAGGGATCCCCTCGCGGGAGCAGTACTTC.

CDR3 protein: CATQGAPNEKLFF. CDR3 sequence (DNA): TGTGCCACCCAAGGGGCGCCTAATGAAAAACTGTTTTTT. The V gene is TRBV19, the J gene TRBJ1-4; tentative D call: TRBD1 (5 bases). V lost 10 bases and J lost 3, with 12 bases in between. The CDR3 covers 13 residues. Germline V CDR1 and CDR2: LNHDA, SQIVND (reference sequence).